Below, 32 T cell receptor beta chains from the same sample are listed, as sequenced in a study of T cells in Graves' hyperthyroidism and ophthalmopathy (dated by TCRdb to between 2018 and 2020). Libraries were built with multiplex PCR. Sequencer: Illumina HiSeq 2000. Amplification of TCR beta CDR3 regions was carried out from RNA transcripts. A first-round RT-PCR of the TCR CDR3 used the HTBI primer set with the Qiagen OneStep RT-PCR kit. TCRdb handled the public reads itself, with Q25 trimming in fastp and clone calling in MiXCR, and kept productive beta chains. When rows share a CDR3 protein, they turn into one entry using the most common DNA and genes. In this sample the table shows 480,000 or so distinct CDR3 sequences, over 13% of which occur a single time. Together, the top ten hold around a sixth of the sample. Specimen: blood. The source is a woman between 18 and 29 years old with Graves' hyperthyroidism.

In its sample, this clonotype was seen many times. The genes are TRBV30 and TRBJ1-4; a possible D gene is TRBD1 (6 bases). CDR3 length equals 12 residues. The germline V gene has CDR1 GTSNPN and CDR2 SVGIG (reference sequence). The CDR3 DNA reads as TGTGCTTCAGGGGCTACGAATGAAAAACTGTTTTTT. This codes for CASGATNEKLFF.

This clonotype was observed a few times. The chain recombines TRBV6-1 with TRBJ2-3, with D perhaps matching TRBD2 (6 bases). V was cut by 2 bases and J by 6 bases, with 15 bases left in between. The CDR3 sequence is 15 residues long. CDR1 is MNHNS and CDR2 is SASEGT in the germline V gene. The CDR3 spells CASSEFRGSTDTQYF. DNA for the CDR3: TGTGCCAGCAGTGAATTTCGGGGGTCGACCGATACGCAGTATTTT.

The chain links TRBV7-3 to TRBJ2-1; D remains unclear. The V end was cut by 5 bases, the J end by 8 bases, with 13 bases between. This CDR3 comprises 13 residues. Germline values: CDR1 SGHTA, CDR2 FQGTGA. The CDR3 spells CASSQFIRDEQFF. The CDR3 bases are TGTGCCAGCAGCCAATTCATAAGGGATGAGCAGTTCTTC.

The V and J genes are TRBV13 and TRBJ1-1; D possibly corresponds to TRBD1 (6 bases). The CDR3 consists of 15 residues. Germline V gene lookup returns CDR1 PRHDT and CDR2 FYEKMQ (reference sequence). V dropped 4 bases and J dropped 1 base, with 13 bases sitting between them. In DNA, the CDR3 is TGTGCCAGCAGCTGGGACCAGGGGAGGAACACTGAAGCTTTCTTT. As protein: CASSWDQGRNTEAFF.

This clonotype occurred many times. The CDR3 here is CATKLGREQYF. CDR3 coding DNA: TGTGCCACCAAGTTGGGGCGCGAGCAGTACTTC. The chain employs TRBV11-2 and TRBJ2-7; D might be TRBD1 (5 bases). Trimming stripped 10 bases from V and 6 bases from J, with 13 bases between. The CDR3 runs 11 residues. Per germline, CDR1 SGHAT and CDR2 FQNNGV.

This chain uses TRBV19 with TRBJ1-2; TRBD1 matches 7 bases. V gave up 3 bases and J gave up 5 bases; unmatched junction bases: 6. CDR3 length: 14 residues. Germline CDR1 is LNHDA and CDR2 is SQIVND (reference sequence). CDR3 residues: CASSIQGGSYGYTF. The CDR3 DNA follows: TGTGCCAGTAGTATCCAGGGGGGTTCGTATGGCTACACCTTC.

The V call is TRBV4-1, the J call TRBJ2-7, with D possibly being TRBD2 (6 bases). V was cut by 0 bases and J by 5 bases, with 20 bases left in between. The CDR3 loop spans 17 amino acids. Germline V lookup: CDR1 MGHRA, CDR2 YSYEKL. DNA for the CDR3: TGCGCCAGCAGCCAAGACAGCGCGGGGCGCGTCTTCGACGAGCAGTACTTC. This encodes CASSQDSAGRVFDEQYF.

This clonotype was counted ten times or more. The chain carries TRBV12-3 or TRBV12-4 and TRBJ2-5; TRBD2 matches at 7 bases. CDR3 size: 14 residues. V gave up 1 base and J gave up 5 bases; unmatched junction bases: 4. The CDR3 is CASSLGREWETQYF. CDR3 nucleotides: TGTGCCAGCAGTTTAGGGCGGGAGTGGGAGACCCAGTACTTC.

As concerns this clonotype: A much larger clone lies a single base off, so this may be a read error. V gene TRBV11-1 combines with J gene TRBJ1-2; the D is unclear. Germline CDR1 reads SGHAT; CDR2 reads FQDESV (reference sequence). Trimming took off 6 bases at V and 4 bases at J, with 18 bases between the two ends. The CDR3 is 15 amino acids. CDR3 DNA: TGTGCCAGCAGTTTAATACGAGATCAGGCCTATGGCTACACCTTC. Protein sequence: CASSLIRDQAYGYTF.

This clonotype was seen only a few times. The chain combines TRBV18 with TRBJ2-2, with D maybe TRBD2 (6 bases). This CDR3 has 15 amino acids. Germline V gene data show CDR1 as KGHSH and CDR2 as LQKENI. V was cut by 5 bases and J by 5 bases, with 15 bases left in between. As DNA, the CDR3 is TGTGCCAGCTCAGCGGAAAGTGGGGGGACCGGGGAGCTGTTTTTT. It codes for CASSAESGGTGELFF.

This clonotype was seen only a few times. The chain has TRBV7-9 and TRBJ2-5, with 9 bases identical to TRBD2. V shed 4 bases, J shed 6 bases, and the junction held 6 bases outside the gene matches. Germline V lookup: CDR1 SEHNR, CDR2 FQNEAQ (reference sequence). The CDR3 runs 14 residues. The CDR3: CASSSALAGQTQYF. DNA for the CDR3: TGTGCCAGCAGCTCGGCGCTAGCGGGGCAGACCCAGTACTTC.

A few counts support this clonotype. This sequence joins TRBV7-9 and TRBJ1-2; D unclear. Trimming cost V 1 base and J 0 bases, with 6 bases left between them. The V gene's germline CDR1 is SEHNR and CDR2 FQNEAQ (reference sequence). The CDR3 consists of 14 residues. CDR3 sequence: CASSLGVANYGYTF. CDR3 in DNA: TGTGCCAGCAGCTTAGGAGTAGCTAACTATGGCTACACCTTC.

To note about this clonotype: Being one base from a much bigger clone, this may be a read error. This chain links TRBV6-2 or TRBV6-3 with TRBJ2-6; unclear D gene. The V end lost 7 bases, the J end lost 0 bases, and 7 bases lay between the germline ends. CDR1 and CDR2 from the germline V gene are MNHEY and SVGEGT. The CDR3 covers 14 residues. The CDR3 DNA is TGTGCCAGCACCCGTCCCTCTGGGGCCAACGTCCTGACTTTC. It specifies CASTRPSGANVLTF.

The table lists this clonotype with many counts. CDR3 nucleotides: TGTGCCAGCAGTTTATATAGGACAGGGGCGTCGGTGAACACTGAAGCTTTCTTT. Amino acids: CASSLYRTGASVNTEAFF. The genes are TRBV27 and TRBJ1-1; 9 bases are a match to TRBD1. The CDR3 has 18 residues. Trimming at V came to 1 base and at J to 0 bases, leaving 9 bases not matched to a gene. CDR1 MNHEY and CDR2 SMNVEV come from the germline V gene (reference sequence).

This clonotype showed up many times. The rearrangement joins TRBV6-1 to TRBJ1-5; 7 nucleotides line up with TRBD1. V lost 6 bases, J lost 4 bases, and 9 bases stayed unmatched. The CDR3 contains 15 residues. Germline CDR1 is MNHNS and CDR2 is SASEGT. CDR3 sequence: CASSFDREGNQPQHF. The DNA of the CDR3 is TGTGCCAGCAGCTTTGACAGGGAAGGGAATCAGCCCCAGCATTTT.

Many counts were recorded for this clonotype. The V and J genes are TRBV12-3 or TRBV12-4 and TRBJ1-4, with TRBD1 matching 9 bases. The V segment lost 6 bases and the J segment 5 bases; nucleotides outside the gene matches: 4. The CDR3 has 14 amino acids. Written as DNA, the CDR3 is TGTGCCAGCAGGATCGGGACAGGGAATGAAAAACTGTTTTTT. Its protein is CASRIGTGNEKLFF.

In its sample, this clonotype was seen many times. This sequence joins TRBV13 and TRBJ2-1; the D gene is possibly TRBD2 (5 bases). CDR3 size: 12 residues. V lost 5 bases and J lost 10, with 12 bases in between. The V gene's germline CDR1 is PRHDT and CDR2 FYEKMQ (reference sequence). CDR3 sequence reads: CASSPGNAEQFF. The DNA for the CDR3 is TGTGCCAGCAGCCCCGGGAATGCGGAGCAGTTCTTC. The full variable domain, its missing parts supplied by reference TRBV13 and TRBJ2-1, is AAGVIQSPRHLIKEKRETATLKCYPIPRHDTVYWYQQGPGQDPQFLISFYEKMQSDKGSIPDRFSAQQFSDYHSELNMSSLELGDSALYFCASSPGNAEQFFGPGTRLTVL.

This clonotype turned up a few times. The chain combines TRBV19 with TRBJ1-2, with D hard to call. The ends were cut back, 7 bases at V and 4 bases at J, with 10 bases in the middle. The CDR3 spans 12 residues. The germline V gene has CDR1 LNHDA and CDR2 SQIVND (reference sequence). CDR3 loop: CASTPGSYGYTF. CDR3 DNA sequence: TGTGCCAGTACCCCAGGCAGCTATGGCTACACCTTC.

The table lists this clonotype with a few counts. V and J are TRBV9 and TRBJ1-6; no reliable D call. V was pared by 0 bases and J by 7 bases, with 11 bases between. Germline CDR1 is SGDLS and CDR2 is YYNGEE. CDR3 size: 15 residues. Written as DNA, the CDR3 is TGTGCCAGCAGCGTAGAGGGCCAAGGCAATTCACCCCTCCACTTT. Its translation: CASSVEGQGNSPLHF.

This clonotype was counted many times. The V call is TRBV4-1, the J call TRBJ1-2; perhaps TRBD1 as D (6 bases). Trimming shortened V by 2 bases and J by 4 bases, and 14 bases separated the two germline ends. This CDR3 has 15 residues. Germline CDR1 is MGHRA and CDR2 is YSYEKL. The CDR3 sequence is CASSQSPDSFYGYTF. The DNA of the CDR3 is TGCGCCAGCAGCCAATCTCCGGACAGCTTCTATGGCTACACCTTC.

This clonotype was counted many times. This chain joins TRBV5-1 and TRBJ2-1; D perhaps matches TRBD2 (5 bases). V was cut by 0 bases and J by 1 base, with 5 bases left in between. CDR1 SGHRS and CDR2 YFSETQ come from the germline V gene. The CDR3 extends over 14 amino acids. CDR3 nucleotides: TGCGCCAGCAGCTTGGGGGAGTCCTACAATGAGCAGTTCTTC. This codes for CASSLGESYNEQFF.

This clonotype has ten or more counts. This chain links TRBV5-5 with TRBJ2-7; tentative D call: TRBD1 (6 bases). Trimming took 5 bases from V and 0 from J, leaving 12 bases between them. Per germline, CDR1 SGHKS and CDR2 YYEKEE (reference sequence). There are 14 residues in the CDR3. The CDR3 nucleotides read TGTGCCAGCAGTGTACAGGGAGTCTCCTACGAGCAGTACTTC. Translating it yields CASSVQGVSYEQYF.

This clonotype was seen many times. The chain uses TRBV12-3 or TRBV12-4 and TRBJ2-2, with D maybe TRBD1 (6 bases). V lost 7 bases, J lost 1 base, and 10 bases lay in between. The CDR3 length is 14 residues. This CDR3 reads CASNLRGNTGELFF. In nucleotides, the CDR3 is TGTGCCAGCAACCTCAGGGGGAACACCGGGGAGCTGTTTTTT.

CDR3 residues: CASSFGGWGSTDTQYF. CDR3 nucleotides: TGTGCCAGCAGCTTTGGTGGCTGGGGGAGCACAGATACGCAGTATTTT. The rearrangement joins TRBV11-2 to TRBJ2-3; D possibly matches TRBD1 or TRBD2 (5 bases each). V dropped 3 bases and J dropped 0 bases, with 13 bases sitting between them. In germline, CDR1 is SGHAT, CDR2 FQNNGV. The CDR3 runs 16 residues.

The table lists this clonotype with many counts. This chain uses TRBV5-1 with TRBJ2-3; a possible D gene is TRBD1 (5 bases). Germline values: CDR1 SGHRS, CDR2 YFSETQ. This CDR3 is 13 amino acids long. V dropped 0 bases and J dropped 4 bases, with 6 bases sitting between them. CDR3 bases: TGCGCCAGCAGCTTGGCGACAGCAGATACGCAGTATTTT. Amino acids: CASSLATADTQYF.

V is TRBV6-1 and J is TRBJ1-4, with unresolved D. Germline V lookup: CDR1 MNHNS, CDR2 SASEGT. This CDR3 has 14 residues. Trimming stripped 5 bases from V and 5 bases from J, with 12 bases between. CDR3 DNA: TGTGCCAGCAGTACGTCCCGGCGGAATGAAAAACTGTTTTTT. Its translation: CASSTSRRNEKLFF.

Note on this clonotype: This may come from a read error, since a much larger clone is one base off. The conserved phenylalanine or tryptophan normally closing the CDR3 is absent here, so this likely arose from a read error. The chain links TRBV7-6 to TRBJ1-1; unclear D gene. CDR3 size: 14 residues. Trimming took off 0 bases at V and 2 bases at J, with 7 bases between the two ends. The germline V gene encodes CDR1 SGHVS and CDR2 FNYEAQ. CDR3 nucleotides: TGTGCCAGCAGCTTAGCGACAATCAACACTGAAGCTTTCCTT. It codes for CASSLATINTEAFL.

The chain combines TRBV19 with TRBJ2-1, with D possibly matching TRBD1 (6 bases). CDR3 size: 19 residues. V lost 3 bases, J lost 1 base, and 22 bases lay in between. The germline V gene encodes CDR1 LNHDA and CDR2 SQIVND (reference sequence). DNA of the CDR3: TGTGCCAGTAGTATTAGCCTAGCCAGGGGTCCCGGGTCCTACAATGAGCAGTTCTTC. It encodes CASSISLARGPGSYNEQFF. Together with reference TRBV19 and TRBJ2-1, the CDR3 gives the full variable domain: DGGITQSPKYLFRKEGQNVTLSCEQNLNHDAMYWYRQDPGQGLRLIYYSQIVNDFQKGDIAEGYSVSREKKESFPLTVTSAQKNPTAFYLCASSISLARGPGSYNEQFFGPGTRLTVL.

This clonotype was detected many times. The chain couples TRBV20-1 to TRBJ2-2; 7 nucleotides match TRBD1. The CDR3 consists of 14 residues. J lost 4 bases, V lost 2 bases, and 4 bases had no gene match. Germline-derived CDR1 and CDR2 are DFQATT and SNEGSKA (reference sequence). The CDR3 DNA reads as TGCAGTGCTAGAAGGGGGCCGAGCACCGGGGAGCTGTTTTTT. Translated: CSARRGPSTGELFF.

The chain carries TRBV5-1 and TRBJ2-1; unclear D gene. This CDR3 is 13 amino acids long. V lost 2 bases and J lost 9, with 12 bases in between. In germline, CDR1 is SGHRS, CDR2 YFSETQ. The CDR3 sequence is CASSFETLGEQFF. Here the CDR3 DNA reads TGCGCCAGCAGCTTCGAAACTTTGGGTGAGCAGTTCTTC.

Only a few counts were recorded for this clonotype. The V call is TRBV12-3 or TRBV12-4, the J call TRBJ2-2, with unresolved D. V lost 7 bases to trimming and J lost 1 base, with 10 bases between them. CDR3 length equals 14 residues. DNA for the CDR3: TGTGCCAGCAAATTCTCGCAGAACACCGGGGAGCTGTTTTTT. Translation: CASKFSQNTGELFF.

In DNA form, the CDR3 reads TGTGCCAGCAGTTTATTAAGCAGTAGCACTGAAGCTTTCTTT. Protein product: CASSLLSSSTEAFF. The rearrangement links TRBV28 to TRBJ1-1; no reliable D call. The CDR3 covers 14 residues. V dropped 1 base and J dropped 4 bases, with 10 bases sitting between them. Germline V lookup: CDR1 MDHEN, CDR2 SYDVKM.